A single sample gave rise to the 9 T cell receptor beta chains below, sequenced in a study of CXCR3-negative and CXCR3-positive naive CD8 T cells. Study-wide results and limits: TRB CDR3s were more hydrophobic in CXCR3-positive than in CXCR3-negative naive cells.

Their specific antigens are unknown. Libraries of TRB cDNA were made by 5' RACE and carried UMIs. TCRdb re-analyzed the 5' RACE reads; it lists each CDR3 protein once, without DNA. Across approximately 89,000 distinct CDR3 sequences, the top ten clones capture approximately 0.54% of the sample. The specimen sequenced was naive CXCR3+ CD8+ T cells from blood. The subset: CD45RO-CCR7+CD27+CD95- naive CD8+ T cells expressing CXCR3 (TNR3+). Every receptor here comes from a human donor in good health. Some clones in this sample may be carry-over from other donors' samples.

The rearrangement uses TRBV27 and TRBJ2-1. Germline CDR1 and CDR2: MNHEY and SMNVEV (reference sequence). The CDR3 totals 14 residues. The CDR3 sequence: CASSLANSYNEQFF.

The chain has TRBV7-6 and TRBJ2-3; TCRdb proposes TRBD2, but this gene call is untestable without DNA. The V gene's germline CDR1 is SGHVS and CDR2 FNYEAQ. The CDR3 covers 16 residues. The CDR3 protein is CASSFYSGRSTDTQYF.

The CDR3 here is CASSAWTGGEAFF. This chain joins TRBV9 and TRBJ1-1; TCRdb's D call, TRBD1, is unchecked because there is no DNA. This CDR3 comprises 13 residues. In germline, CDR1 is SGDLS, CDR2 YYNGEE.

The genes are TRBV6-1 and TRBJ1-1. Germline lookup yields CDR1 MNHNS and CDR2 SASEGT. The CDR3 contains 12 residues. CDR3 protein: CASSEAVDIAIF.

The rearrangement joins TRBV20-1 to TRBJ2-7. CDR3 length equals 15 residues. The V gene's germline CDR1 is DFQATT and CDR2 SNEGSKA (reference sequence). The CDR3 region is CSPEARGQGSYEQYF.

This chain joins TRBV7-9 and TRBJ2-7; the TCRdb D gene call, TRBD1, has no DNA to confirm it. Germline CDR1 is SEHNR and CDR2 is FQNEAQ (reference sequence). This CDR3 comprises 14 residues. CDR3 amino acids: CASSPVTGDNEQYF.

The rearrangement joins TRBV7-3 to TRBJ2-7; the D call from TCRdb, TRBD2, cannot be confirmed without DNA. Germline values: CDR1 SGHTA, CDR2 FQGTGA. The CDR3 runs to 13 residues. The CDR3 loop is CASSLIGGKEQYF.

V gene TRBV5-1 combines with J gene TRBJ2-7; TCRdb names TRBD1, which stays unverified in the absence of DNA. This CDR3 has 13 residues. The germline V gene has CDR1 SGHRS and CDR2 YFSETQ. The CDR3 region is CASSATGNFEQHF.

This sequence joins TRBV19 and TRBJ2-7; lacking DNA, the TRBD1 call made by TCRdb goes unchecked. The CDR3 spans 11 residues. Germline lookup yields CDR1 LNHDA and CDR2 SQIVND (reference sequence). The CDR3 loop is CASRTGDEQYF.